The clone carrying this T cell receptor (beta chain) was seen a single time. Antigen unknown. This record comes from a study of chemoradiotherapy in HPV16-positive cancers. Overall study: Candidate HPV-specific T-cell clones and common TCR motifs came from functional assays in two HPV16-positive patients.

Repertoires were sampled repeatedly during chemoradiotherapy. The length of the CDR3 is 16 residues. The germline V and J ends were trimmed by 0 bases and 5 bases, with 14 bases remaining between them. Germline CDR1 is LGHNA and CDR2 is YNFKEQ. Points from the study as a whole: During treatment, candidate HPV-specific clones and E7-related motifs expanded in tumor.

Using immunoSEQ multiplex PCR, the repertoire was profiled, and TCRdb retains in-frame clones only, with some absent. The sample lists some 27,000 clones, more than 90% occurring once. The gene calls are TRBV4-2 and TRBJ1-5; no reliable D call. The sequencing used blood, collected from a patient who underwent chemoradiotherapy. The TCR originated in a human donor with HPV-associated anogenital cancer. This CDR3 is CASSQELMVGYQPQHF. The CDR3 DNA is TGTGCCAGCAGCCAAGAGTTGATGGTGGGTTATCAGCCCCAGCATTTT.